This T cell receptor beta chain was sequenced in a study of blood T cell repertoires in COVID-19. The sample holds one count of this clone. CDR3 size: 13 residues. V lost 6 bases and J lost 2, with 14 bases in between. The germline V gene encodes CDR1 SQVTM and CDR2 ANQGSEA. TCRdb's copy holds only in-frame clones and misses some; the assay was immunoSEQ multiplex PCR. The sample contains around 200,000 clones, around four fifths of which appear only once. Specimen: peripheral blood. The clonotype comes from a woman in her 70s with COVID-19, enrolled during active disease. This chain links TRBV29-1 with TRBJ2-7, with D possibly TRBD2 on 6 matching bases. CDR3: CSVGSGTPYEQYF. CDR3 DNA: TGCAGCGTCGGTAGCGGCACTCCCTACGAGCAGTACTTC.